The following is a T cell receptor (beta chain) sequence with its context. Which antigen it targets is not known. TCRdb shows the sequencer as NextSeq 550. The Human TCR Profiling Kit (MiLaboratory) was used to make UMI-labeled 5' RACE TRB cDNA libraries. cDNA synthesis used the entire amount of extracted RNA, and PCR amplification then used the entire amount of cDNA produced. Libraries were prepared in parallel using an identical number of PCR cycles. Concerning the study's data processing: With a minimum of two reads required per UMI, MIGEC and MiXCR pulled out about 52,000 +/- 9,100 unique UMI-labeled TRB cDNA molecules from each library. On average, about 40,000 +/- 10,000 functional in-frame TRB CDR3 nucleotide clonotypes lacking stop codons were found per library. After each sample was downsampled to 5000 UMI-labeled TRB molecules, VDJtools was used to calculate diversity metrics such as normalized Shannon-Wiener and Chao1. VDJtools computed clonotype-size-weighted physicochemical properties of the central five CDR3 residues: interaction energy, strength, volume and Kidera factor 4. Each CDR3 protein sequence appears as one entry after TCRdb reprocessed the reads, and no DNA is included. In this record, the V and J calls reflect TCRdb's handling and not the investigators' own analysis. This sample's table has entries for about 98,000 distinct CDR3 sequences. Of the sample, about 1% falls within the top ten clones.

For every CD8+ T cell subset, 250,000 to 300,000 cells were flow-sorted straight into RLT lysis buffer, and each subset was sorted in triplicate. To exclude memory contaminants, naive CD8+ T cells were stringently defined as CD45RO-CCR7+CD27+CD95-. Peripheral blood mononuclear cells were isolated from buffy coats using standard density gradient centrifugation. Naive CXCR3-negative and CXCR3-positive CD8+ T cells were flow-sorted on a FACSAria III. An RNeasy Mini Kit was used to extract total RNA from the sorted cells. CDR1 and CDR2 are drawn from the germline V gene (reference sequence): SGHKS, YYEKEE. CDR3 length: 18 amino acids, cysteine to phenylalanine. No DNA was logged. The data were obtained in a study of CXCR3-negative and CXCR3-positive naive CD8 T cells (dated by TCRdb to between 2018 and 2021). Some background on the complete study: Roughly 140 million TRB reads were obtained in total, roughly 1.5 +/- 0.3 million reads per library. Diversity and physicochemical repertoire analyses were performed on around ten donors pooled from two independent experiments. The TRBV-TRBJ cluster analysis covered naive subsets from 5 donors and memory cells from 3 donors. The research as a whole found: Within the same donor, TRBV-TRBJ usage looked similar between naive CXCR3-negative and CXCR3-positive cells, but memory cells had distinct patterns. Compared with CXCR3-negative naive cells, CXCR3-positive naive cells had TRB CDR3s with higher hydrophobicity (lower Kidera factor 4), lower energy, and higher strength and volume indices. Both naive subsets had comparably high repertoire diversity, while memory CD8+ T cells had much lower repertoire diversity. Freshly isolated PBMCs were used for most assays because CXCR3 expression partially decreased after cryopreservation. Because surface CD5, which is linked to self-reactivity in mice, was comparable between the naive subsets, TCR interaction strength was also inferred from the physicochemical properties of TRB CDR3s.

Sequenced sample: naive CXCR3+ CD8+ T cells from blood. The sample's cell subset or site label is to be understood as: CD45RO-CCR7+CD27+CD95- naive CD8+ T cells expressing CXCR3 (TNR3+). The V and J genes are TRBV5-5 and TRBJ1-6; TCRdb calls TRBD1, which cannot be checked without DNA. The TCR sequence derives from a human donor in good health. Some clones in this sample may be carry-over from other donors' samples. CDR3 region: CASSLGGTGDVGNSPLHF.